This record concerns one T cell receptor (beta chain) sequence. Its antigen is still unknown. Per-base quality was not reported, and no clone a single base away is much larger than it. TCR beta CDR3 regions were sequenced from DNA using the immunoSEQ hsTCRbeta Kit. The study's own analysis went as follows. The ImmunoSEQ Analyzer was used to analyse the TCR sequencing data. T cell clonality was defined as 1 minus Pielou's evenness computed on productive rearrangements. The inverse Simpson index, applied to productive templates, was used to measure T cell diversity. T cell density was expressed as TCR beta template counts normalized to usable DNA, with usable DNA estimated by amplifying and sequencing housekeeping genes. Two-sided Kruskal-Wallis tests were used to compare TCR metrics between histologic stages. TCRdb's version of the immuneACCESS table is confined to in-frame rearrangements and falls short of the full clone set. An unresolved V gene accounts for under half of the shortfall where checked; the remainder is of unknown origin. V and J calls plus clone size are reproduced from that table; the DNA served to infer D and trimming. Across this sample there are 7,000 or so clones, with roughly 88% seen only once. The ten largest clonotypes hold 2% to 2.5% of the sample.

This entry belongs to a study of immune evolution from preneoplasia to lung adenocarcinoma (dated by TCRdb to the early 2020s). Looking at the study overall: HLA loss of heterozygosity was observed in roughly 6.8%, 16% and 36% of AIS, MIA and ADC lesions, respectively, and was not observed in any AAH lesions. Immune contexture across lung adenocarcinoma precursors and invasive adenocarcinoma was profiled using immune gene expression, TCR sequencing and multiplex immunofluorescence. Resected precursor lesions (AAH, AIS, MIA) and invasive adenocarcinomas were compared against paired morphologically normal lung tissue. Sample size was based on specimen availability rather than a prior power calculation. The immune data were integrated with whole exome sequencing and methylation data from the same cohort of nodules. The overall cohort comprised some 53 patients with pulmonary nodules who underwent surgical resection. A total of under 55 patients contributed TCR sequencing data. According to the study, about a hundred samples went through TCR sequencing. POLYSOLVER was used to infer Class I HLA alleles from exome data, while LOHHLA was used to detect allele-specific HLA loss. Points the paper makes about the study in general: Findings were based on association rather than direct causation; larger cohorts with long-term follow-up and longitudinal biopsies were deemed needed. Compared with EGFR-mutant or double wild-type lesions, KRAS-mutant nodules had the highest T cell clonality. The highest clonality was observed in normal lung, whereas higher T cell density and diversity but lower clonality appeared to be present in later-stage lesions. Normal lung had the highest top T cell clone frequencies, and these frequencies appeared to fall progressively from AAH through AIS, MIA and invasive adenocarcinoma. Because all patients were from Japan and China, applicability to Western populations was uncertain.

Between the mid-2010s and the late 2010s, the patients underwent resection in either Japan or China. Two lung cancer pathologists independently reviewed H&E slides to confirm the histologic diagnosis of every case. Premalignant or tumor cells were enriched for nucleic acid extraction by macro-dissection performed after pathologic assessment. DNA was isolated from FFPE tissue using the AllPrep DNA/RNA FFPE Kit. The CDR3 sequence holds 16 residues, the cysteine and phenylalanine included. Only CDR3 DNA remains: 48 bases, in frame from the first base. The junction shows trimming of 5 bases on V and 3 bases on J, plus 19 bases between the germline ends. The germline V gene (reference sequence) yields LNHDA for CDR1 and SQIVND for CDR2.

Sample: FFPE minimally invasive lung adenocarcinoma tissue. Per the publication, the cell subset or site label means: micro-invasive lung adenocarcinoma (MIA). This receptor was identified in a person at least 80 years old with lung adenocarcinoma. The chain is encoded by TRBV19 joined to TRBJ1-1; TRBD1 might be the D gene, on 6 matching bases. In nucleotide form, the sequence is TGTGCCAGTAGTCCACGTGTGGGGGCCGGGCACACTGAAGCTTTCTTT. The resulting protein is CASSPRVGAGHTEAFF.